The present T cell receptor (beta chain) was sequenced within a study of cytomegalovirus exposure and HLA in healthy donors. Study-level points and caveats: The authors later linked a missense DCLRE1C variant to TCR beta V- and J-gene trimming.

PCR amplification relied on 60 Vbeta primers (plus 13 Jbeta primers). Assay used: immunoSEQ multiplex PCR; TCRdb lists only in-frame clones, some missing. The data hold fewer than 200,000 clones, with about 82% observed a single time. Germline V gene sequence: CDR1 SQVTM, CDR2 ANQGSEA. The CDR3 sequence is 17 residues long. V shed 4 bases and J shed 1 base, with 22 bases lying between them. As for this clone: Its antigen is as yet unknown.

The TCR comes from a female donor in good health and CMV-seronegative. The sequenced material came from PBMCs. V gene TRBV29-1 combines with J gene TRBJ1-1; perhaps TRBD1 as D (5 bases). CDR3 amino acids: CSVAQEYSLGRNTEAFF. The CDR3 region has the DNA TGCAGCGTTGCCCAGGAGTACAGCTTGGGGCGGAACACTGAAGCTTTCTTT.